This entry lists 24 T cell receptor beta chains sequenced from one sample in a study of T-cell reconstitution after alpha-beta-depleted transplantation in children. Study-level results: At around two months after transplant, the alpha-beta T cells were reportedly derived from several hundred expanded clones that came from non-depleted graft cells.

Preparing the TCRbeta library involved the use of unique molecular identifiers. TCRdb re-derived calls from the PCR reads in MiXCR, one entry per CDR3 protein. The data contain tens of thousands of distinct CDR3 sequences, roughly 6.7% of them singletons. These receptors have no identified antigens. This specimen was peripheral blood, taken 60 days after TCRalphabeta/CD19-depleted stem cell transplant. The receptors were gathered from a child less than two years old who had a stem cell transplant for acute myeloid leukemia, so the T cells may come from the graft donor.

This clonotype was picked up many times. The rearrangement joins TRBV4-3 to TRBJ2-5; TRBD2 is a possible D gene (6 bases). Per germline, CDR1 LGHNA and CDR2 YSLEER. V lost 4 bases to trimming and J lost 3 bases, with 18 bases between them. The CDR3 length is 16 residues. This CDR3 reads CASSRVSGRPEETQYF. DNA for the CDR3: TGCGCCAGCAGCCGTGTTAGCGGAAGACCTGAAGAGACCCAGTACTTC.

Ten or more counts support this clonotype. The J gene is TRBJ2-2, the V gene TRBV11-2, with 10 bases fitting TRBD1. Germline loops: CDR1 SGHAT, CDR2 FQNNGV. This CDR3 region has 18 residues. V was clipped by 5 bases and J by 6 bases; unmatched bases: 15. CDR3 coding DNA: TGTGCCAGCAGCCCCGGGACAGGGGTTGGGGGTGTGGCCGGGGAGCTGTTTTTT. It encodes CASSPGTGVGGVAGELFF.

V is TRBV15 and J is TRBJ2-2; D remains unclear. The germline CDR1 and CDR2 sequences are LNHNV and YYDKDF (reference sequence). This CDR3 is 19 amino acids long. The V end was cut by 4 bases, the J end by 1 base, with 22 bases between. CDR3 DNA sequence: TGTGCCACCAGCACGTCCCGGACGGATGTAAGAGGGAACACCGGGGAGCTGTTTTTT. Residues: CATSTSRTDVRGNTGELFF.

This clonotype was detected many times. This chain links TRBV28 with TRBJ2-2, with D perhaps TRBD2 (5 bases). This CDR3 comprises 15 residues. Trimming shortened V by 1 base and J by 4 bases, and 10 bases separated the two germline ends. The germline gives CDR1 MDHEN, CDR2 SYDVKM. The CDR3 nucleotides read TGTGCCAGCAGTTTATTAAGACTACCCACCGGGGAGCTGTTTTTT. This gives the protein CASSLLRLPTGELFF.

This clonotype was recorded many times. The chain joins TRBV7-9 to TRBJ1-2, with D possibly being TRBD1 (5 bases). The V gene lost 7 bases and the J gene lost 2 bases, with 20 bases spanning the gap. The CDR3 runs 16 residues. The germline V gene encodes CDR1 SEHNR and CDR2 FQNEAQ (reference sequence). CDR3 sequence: CASIRVGGKGNYGYTF. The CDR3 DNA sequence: TGTGCCAGCATCCGAGTGGGGGGGAAAGGAAACTATGGCTACACCTTC.

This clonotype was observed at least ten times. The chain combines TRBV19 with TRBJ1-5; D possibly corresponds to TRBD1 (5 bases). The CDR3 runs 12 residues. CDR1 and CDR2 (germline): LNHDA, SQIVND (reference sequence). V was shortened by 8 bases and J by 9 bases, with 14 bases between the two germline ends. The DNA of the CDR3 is TGTGCCAGTGGGGACGGTTTCGGGCCCCAGCATTTT. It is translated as CASGDGFGPQHF.

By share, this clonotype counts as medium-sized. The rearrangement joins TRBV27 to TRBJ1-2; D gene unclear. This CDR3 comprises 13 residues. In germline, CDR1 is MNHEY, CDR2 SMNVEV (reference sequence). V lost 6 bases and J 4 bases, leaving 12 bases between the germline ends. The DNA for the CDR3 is TGTGCCAGCAGCTACGGGAGGCTCTATGGCTACACCTTC. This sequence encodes CASSYGRLYGYTF.

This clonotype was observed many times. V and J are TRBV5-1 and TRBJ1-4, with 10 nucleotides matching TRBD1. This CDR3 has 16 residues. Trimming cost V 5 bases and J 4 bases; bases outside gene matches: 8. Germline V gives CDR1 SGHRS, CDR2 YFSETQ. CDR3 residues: CASRSGTGAVNEKLFF. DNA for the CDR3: TGCGCCAGCAGATCCGGGACAGGGGCCGTTAATGAAAAACTGTTTTTT. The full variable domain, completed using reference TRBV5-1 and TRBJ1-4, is KAGVTQTPRYLIKTRGQQVTLSCSPISGHRSVSWYQQTPGQGLQFLFEYFSETQRNKGNFPGRFSGRQFSNSRSEMNVSTLELGDSALYLCASRSGTGAVNEKLFFGSGTQLSVL.

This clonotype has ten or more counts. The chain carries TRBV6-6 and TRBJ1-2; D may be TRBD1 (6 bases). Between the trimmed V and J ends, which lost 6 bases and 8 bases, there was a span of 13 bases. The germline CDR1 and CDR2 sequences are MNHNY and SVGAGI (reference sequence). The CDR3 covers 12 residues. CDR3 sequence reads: CASRVQTGGYTF. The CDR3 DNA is TGTGCCAGCAGGGTACAGACAGGAGGCTACACCTTC.

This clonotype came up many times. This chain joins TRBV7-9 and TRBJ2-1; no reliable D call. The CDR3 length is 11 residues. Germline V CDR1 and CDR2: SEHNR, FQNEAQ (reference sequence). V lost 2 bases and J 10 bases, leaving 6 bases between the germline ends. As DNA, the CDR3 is TGTGCCAGCAGCTTAACGGTCGAGCAGTTCTTC. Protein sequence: CASSLTVEQFF.

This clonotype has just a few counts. DNA for the CDR3: TGTGCCATCAGTCGACAGGGGGCGAACACTGAAGCTTTCTTT. It is translated as CAISRQGANTEAFF. The rearrangement links TRBV10-3 to TRBJ1-1, with 10 bases aligning to TRBD1. CDR3 length: 14 residues. V lost 5 bases, J lost 1 base, and 1 base stayed unmatched. From germline, CDR1 is ENHRY and CDR2 SYGVKD.

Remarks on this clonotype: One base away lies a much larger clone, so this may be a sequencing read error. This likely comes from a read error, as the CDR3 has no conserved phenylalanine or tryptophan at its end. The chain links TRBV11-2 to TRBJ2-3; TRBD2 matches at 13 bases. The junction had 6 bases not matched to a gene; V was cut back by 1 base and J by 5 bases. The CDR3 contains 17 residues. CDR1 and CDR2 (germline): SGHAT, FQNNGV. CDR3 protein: CASSLVGLAGLGDTQYY. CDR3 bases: TGTGCCAGCAGCTTAGTGGGACTAGCGGGACTTGGAGATACGCAGTATTAT.

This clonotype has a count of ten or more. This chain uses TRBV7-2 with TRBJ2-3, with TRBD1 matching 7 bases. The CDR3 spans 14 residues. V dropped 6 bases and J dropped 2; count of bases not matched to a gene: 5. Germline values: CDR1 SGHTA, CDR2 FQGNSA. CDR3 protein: CASRATGATDTQYF. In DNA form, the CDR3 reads TGTGCCAGCAGAGCTACAGGGGCCACAGATACGCAGTATTTT.

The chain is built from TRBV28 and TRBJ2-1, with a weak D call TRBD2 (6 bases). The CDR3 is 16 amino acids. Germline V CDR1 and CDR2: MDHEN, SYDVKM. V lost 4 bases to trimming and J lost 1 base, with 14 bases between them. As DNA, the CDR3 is TGTGCCAGCAGTTCCCCCTGGGGGAGGTCCTACAATGAGCAGTTCTTC. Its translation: CASSSPWGRSYNEQFF.

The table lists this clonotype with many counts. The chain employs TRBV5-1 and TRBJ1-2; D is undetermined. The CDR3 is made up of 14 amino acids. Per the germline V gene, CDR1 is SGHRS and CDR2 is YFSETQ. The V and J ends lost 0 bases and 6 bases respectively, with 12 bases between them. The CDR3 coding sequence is TGCGCCAGCAGCTTGGAGCGGGCACGCCATGGCTACACCTTC. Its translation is CASSLERARHGYTF.

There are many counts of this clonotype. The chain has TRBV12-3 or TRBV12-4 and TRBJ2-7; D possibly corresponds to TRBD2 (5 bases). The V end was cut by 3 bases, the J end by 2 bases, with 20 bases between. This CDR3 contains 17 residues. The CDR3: CASSFSLRGQGTYEQYF. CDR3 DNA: TGTGCCAGCAGTTTTTCCCTCCGCGGGCAAGGGACCTACGAGCAGTACTTC.

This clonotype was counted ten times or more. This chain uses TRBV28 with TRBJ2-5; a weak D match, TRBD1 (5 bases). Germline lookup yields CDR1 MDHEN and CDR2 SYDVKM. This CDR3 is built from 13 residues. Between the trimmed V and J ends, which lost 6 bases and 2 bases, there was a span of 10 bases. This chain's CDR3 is CASSPGLQETQYF. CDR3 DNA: TGTGCCAGCAGCCCAGGGTTACAAGAGACCCAGTACTTC.

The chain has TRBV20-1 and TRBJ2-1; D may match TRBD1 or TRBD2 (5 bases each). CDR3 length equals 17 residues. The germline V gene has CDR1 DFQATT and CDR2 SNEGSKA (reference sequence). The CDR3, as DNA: TGCTGCGCTAGGGGAAGGGCGCTGGGGGTCTCCTACAATGAGCAGTTCTTC. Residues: CCARGRALGVSYNEQFF.

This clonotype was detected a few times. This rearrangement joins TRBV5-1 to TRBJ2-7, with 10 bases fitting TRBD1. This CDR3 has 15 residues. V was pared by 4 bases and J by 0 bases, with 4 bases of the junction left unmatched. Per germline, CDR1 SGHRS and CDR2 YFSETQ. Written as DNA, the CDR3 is TGCGCCAGCAGCACCGGGACAGGGGCCTCCTACGAGCAGTACTTC. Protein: CASSTGTGASYEQYF. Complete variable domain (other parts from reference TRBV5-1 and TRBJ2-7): KAGVTQTPRYLIKTRGQQVTLSCSPISGHRSVSWYQQTPGQGLQFLFEYFSETQRNKGNFPGRFSGRQFSNSRSEMNVSTLELGDSALYLCASSTGTGASYEQYFGPGTRLTVT.

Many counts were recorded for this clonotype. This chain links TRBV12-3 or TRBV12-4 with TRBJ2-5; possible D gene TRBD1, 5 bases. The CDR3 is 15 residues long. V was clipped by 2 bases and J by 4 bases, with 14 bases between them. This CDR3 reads CASSLKGRSRETQYF. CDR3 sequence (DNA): TGTGCCAGCAGTTTAAAGGGGCGATCAAGAGAGACCCAGTACTTC.

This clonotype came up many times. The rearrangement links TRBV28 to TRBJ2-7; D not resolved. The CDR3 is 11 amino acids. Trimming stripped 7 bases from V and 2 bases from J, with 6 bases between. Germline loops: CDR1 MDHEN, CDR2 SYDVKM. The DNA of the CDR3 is TGTGCCAGCACAGGTGCCTACGAGCAGTACTTC. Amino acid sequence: CASTGAYEQYF. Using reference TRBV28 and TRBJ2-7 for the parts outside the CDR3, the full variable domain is DVKVTQSSRYLVKRTGEKVFLECVQDMDHENMFWYRQDPGLGLRLIYFSYDVKMKEKGDIPEGYSVSREKKERFSLILESASTNQTSMYLCASTGAYEQYFGPGTRLTVT.

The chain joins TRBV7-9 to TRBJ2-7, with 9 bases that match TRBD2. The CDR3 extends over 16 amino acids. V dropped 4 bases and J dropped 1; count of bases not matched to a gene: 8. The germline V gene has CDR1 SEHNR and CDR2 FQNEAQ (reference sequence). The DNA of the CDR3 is TGTGCCAGCAGCTCGATTAGCGGGAGTTCTTCCTACGAGCAGTACTTC. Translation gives CASSSISGSSSYEQYF.

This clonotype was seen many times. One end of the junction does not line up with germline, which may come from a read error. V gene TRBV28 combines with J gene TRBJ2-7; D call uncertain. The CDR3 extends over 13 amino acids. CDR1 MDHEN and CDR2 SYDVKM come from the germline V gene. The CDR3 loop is CAGSPAMTYEQYF. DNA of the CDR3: TGTGCCGGCAGTCCAGCGATGACCTACGAGCAGTACTTC.

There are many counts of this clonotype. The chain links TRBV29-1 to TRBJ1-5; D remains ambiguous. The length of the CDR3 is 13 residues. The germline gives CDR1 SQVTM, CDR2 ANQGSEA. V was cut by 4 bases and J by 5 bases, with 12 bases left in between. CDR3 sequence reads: CSVGLREDQPQHF. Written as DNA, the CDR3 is TGCAGCGTTGGGTTGAGGGAGGATCAGCCCCAGCATTTT.